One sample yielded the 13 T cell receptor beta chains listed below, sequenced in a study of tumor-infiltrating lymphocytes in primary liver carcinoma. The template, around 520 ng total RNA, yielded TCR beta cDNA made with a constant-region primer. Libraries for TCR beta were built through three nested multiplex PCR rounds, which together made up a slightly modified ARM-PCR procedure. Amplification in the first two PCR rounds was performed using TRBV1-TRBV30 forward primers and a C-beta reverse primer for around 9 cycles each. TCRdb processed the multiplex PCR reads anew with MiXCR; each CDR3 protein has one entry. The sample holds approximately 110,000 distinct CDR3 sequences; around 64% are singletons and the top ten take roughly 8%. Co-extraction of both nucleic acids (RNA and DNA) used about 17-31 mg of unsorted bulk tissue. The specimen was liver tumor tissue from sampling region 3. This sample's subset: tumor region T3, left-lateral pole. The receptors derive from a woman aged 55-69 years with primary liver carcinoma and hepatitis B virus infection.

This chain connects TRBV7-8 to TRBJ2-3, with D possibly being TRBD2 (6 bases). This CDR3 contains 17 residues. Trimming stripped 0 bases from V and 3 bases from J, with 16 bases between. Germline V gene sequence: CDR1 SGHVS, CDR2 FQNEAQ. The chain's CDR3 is CASSLAPGLLKTDTQYF. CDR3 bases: TGTGCCAGCAGCTTAGCGCCGGGACTTTTGAAAACAGATACGCAGTATTTT.

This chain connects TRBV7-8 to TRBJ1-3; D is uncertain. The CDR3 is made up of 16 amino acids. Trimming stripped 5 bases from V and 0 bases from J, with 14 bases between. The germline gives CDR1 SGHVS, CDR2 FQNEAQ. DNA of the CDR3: TGTGCCAGCAGCCCGAGACGGACCTTCTCTGGAAACACCATATATTTT. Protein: CASSPRRTFSGNTIYF.

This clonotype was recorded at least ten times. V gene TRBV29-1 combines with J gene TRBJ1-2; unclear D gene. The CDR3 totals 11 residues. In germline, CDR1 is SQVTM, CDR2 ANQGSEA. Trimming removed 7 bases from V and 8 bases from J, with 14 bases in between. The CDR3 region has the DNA TGCAGCGGCGGCGGCCGTGGGGGCTACACCTTC. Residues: CSGGGRGGYTF. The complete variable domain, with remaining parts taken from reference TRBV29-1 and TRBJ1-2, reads SAVISQKPSRDICQRGTSLTIQCQVDSQVTMMFWYRQQPGQSLTLIATANQGSEATYESGFVIDKFPISRPNLTFSTLTVSNMSPEDSSIYLCSGGGRGGYTFGSGTRLTVV.

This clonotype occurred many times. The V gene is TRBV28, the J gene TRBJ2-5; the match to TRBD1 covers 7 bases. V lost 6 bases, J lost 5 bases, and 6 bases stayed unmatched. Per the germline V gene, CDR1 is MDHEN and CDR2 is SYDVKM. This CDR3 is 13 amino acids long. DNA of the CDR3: TGTGCCAGCAGGCAGACAGGGCATGAGACCCAGTACTTC. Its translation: CASRQTGHETQYF.

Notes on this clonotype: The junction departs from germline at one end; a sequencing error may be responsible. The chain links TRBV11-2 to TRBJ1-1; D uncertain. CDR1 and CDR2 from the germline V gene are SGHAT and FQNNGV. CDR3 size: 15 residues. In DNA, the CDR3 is TGTGCCAGCAGCCCTCTTGACGGAATGAACACTGAAGCTTCCTTT. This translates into CASSPLDGMNTEASF. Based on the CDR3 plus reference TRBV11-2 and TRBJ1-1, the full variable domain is EAGVAQSPRYKIIEKRQSVAFWCNPISGHATLYWYQQILGQGPKLLIQFQNNGVVDDSQLPKDRFSAERLKGVDSTLKIQPAKLEDSAVYLCASSPLDGMNTEASFGQGTRLTVV.

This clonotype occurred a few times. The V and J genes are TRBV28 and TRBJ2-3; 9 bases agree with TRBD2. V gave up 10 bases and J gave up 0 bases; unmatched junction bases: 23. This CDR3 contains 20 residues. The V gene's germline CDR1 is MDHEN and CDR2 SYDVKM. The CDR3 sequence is CAITFPPGLSGGASTDTQYF. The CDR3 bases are TGTGCCATCACCTTCCCCCCTGGACTTAGCGGGGGAGCTAGCACAGATACGCAGTATTTT.

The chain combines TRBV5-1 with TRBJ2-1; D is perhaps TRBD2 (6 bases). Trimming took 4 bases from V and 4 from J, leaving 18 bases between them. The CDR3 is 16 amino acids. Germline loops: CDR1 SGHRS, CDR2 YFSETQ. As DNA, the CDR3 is TGCGCCAGCAGCCCTAGCCCCGGGGGAACATACAATGAGCAGTTCTTC. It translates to CASSPSPGGTYNEQFF.

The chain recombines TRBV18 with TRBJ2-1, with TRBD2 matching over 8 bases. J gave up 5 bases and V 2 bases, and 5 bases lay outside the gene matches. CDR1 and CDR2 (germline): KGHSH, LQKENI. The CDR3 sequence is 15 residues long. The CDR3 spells CASSPDTSGNNEQFF. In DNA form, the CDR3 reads TGTGCCAGCTCACCAGACACTAGCGGAAACAATGAGCAGTTCTTC.

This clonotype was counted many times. The CDR3 coding sequence is TGTGCCAGCAGTTACTCCGCGGGTAGCACAGATACGCAGTATTTT. It specifies CASSYSAGSTDTQYF. The chain uses TRBV6-5 and TRBJ2-3, with D maybe TRBD2 (5 bases). The germline V and J ends were trimmed by 0 bases and 0 bases, with 7 bases remaining between them. The CDR3 is made up of 15 amino acids. CDR1 and CDR2 (germline): MNHEY, SVGAGI.

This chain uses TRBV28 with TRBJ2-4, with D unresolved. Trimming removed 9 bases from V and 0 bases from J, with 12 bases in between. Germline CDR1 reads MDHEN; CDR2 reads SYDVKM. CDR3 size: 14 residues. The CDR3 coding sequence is TGTGCCAGTATCGGGTGGCTAGCCAAAAACATTCAGTACTTC. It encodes CASIGWLAKNIQYF.

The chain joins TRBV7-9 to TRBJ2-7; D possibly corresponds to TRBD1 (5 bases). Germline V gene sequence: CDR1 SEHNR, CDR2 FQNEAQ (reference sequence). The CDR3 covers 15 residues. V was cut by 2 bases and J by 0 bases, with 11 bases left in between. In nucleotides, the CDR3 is TGTGCCAGCAGCTTACATCTGGGGCCCTCCTACGAGCAGTACTTC. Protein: CASSLHLGPSYEQYF.

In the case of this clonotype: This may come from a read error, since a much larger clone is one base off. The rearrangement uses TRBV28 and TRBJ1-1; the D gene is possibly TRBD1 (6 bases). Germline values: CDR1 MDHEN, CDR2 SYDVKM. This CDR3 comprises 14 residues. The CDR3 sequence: CTSSLSSRTVEAFF. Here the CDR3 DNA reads TGTACCAGCAGTTTAAGTTCTCGGACAGTTGAAGCTTTCTTT.

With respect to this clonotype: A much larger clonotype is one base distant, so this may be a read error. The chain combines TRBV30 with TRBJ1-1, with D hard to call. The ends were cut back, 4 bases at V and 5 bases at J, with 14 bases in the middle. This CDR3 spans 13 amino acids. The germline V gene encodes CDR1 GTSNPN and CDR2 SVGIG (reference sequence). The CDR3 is CAWNVTSGTEAFF. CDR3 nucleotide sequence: TGTGCCTGGAATGTCACGAGTGGGACTGAAGCTTTCTTT.